Following are 25 T cell receptor beta chains from one sample sequenced in a study of identical twins. TCRdb used MiXCR to reprocess the 5' RACE reads, holding one entry per CDR3 protein. The sample includes about 250,000 distinct CDR3 sequences, approximately 6.8% of them seen just once. These data were likewise used in another study, on yellow fever vaccine responses in identical twins.

The sample was CD8+ T cells sorted from blood. The receptors come from a woman between 18 and 30 years old in good health.

This clonotype occurred many times. Relative to the germline gene, one junction end is altered; a read error may explain this. This rearrangement joins TRBV12-3 or TRBV12-4 to TRBJ2-1; 7 nucleotides match TRBD2. The CDR3 totals 16 residues. The CDR3 protein is CASTLWASGPYNEQFF. Written as DNA, the CDR3 is TGTGCCAGCACTTTATGGGCTAGCGGACCTTACAATGAGCAGTTCTTC.

This clonotype has ten or more counts. The chain combines TRBV28 with TRBJ1-1; D may be TRBD1 (5 bases). The CDR3 spans 13 residues. V gave up 3 bases and J gave up 8 bases, with 13 bases separating them. The V gene's germline CDR1 is MDHEN and CDR2 SYDVKM. The CDR3 sequence: CASSFKEGLEAFF. In DNA, the CDR3 is TGTGCCAGCAGTTTCAAGGAGGGACTGGAAGCTTTCTTT. The variable domain in full, with the rest retrieved from reference TRBV28 and TRBJ1-1, is DVKVTQSSRYLVKRTGEKVFLECVQDMDHENMFWYRQDPGLGLRLIYFSYDVKMKEKGDIPEGYSVSREKKERFSLILESASTNQTSMYLCASSFKEGLEAFFGQGTRLTVV.

This clonotype was seen only a few times. V is TRBV19 and J is TRBJ1-5; perhaps TRBD1 as D (5 bases). V was cut by 1 base and J by 1 base, with 20 bases left in between. This CDR3 comprises 19 residues. Germline V gene lookup returns CDR1 LNHDA and CDR2 SQIVND (reference sequence). CDR3 bases: TGTGCCAGTAGTATAGTGATTCTGGGTACAGGACCCAGCAATCAGCCCCAGCATTTT. It encodes CASSIVILGTGPSNQPQHF.

This clonotype was seen a handful of times. The DNA of the CDR3 is TGCGCCAGCAGCTCCACAGGGGTCTCCTACGAGCAGTACGTC. It specifies CASSSTGVSYEQYV. The chain carries TRBV5-1 and TRBJ2-7; the match to TRBD1 covers 7 bases. CDR1 is SGHRS and CDR2 is YFSETQ in the germline V gene. This CDR3 comprises 14 residues. V was pared by 3 bases and J by 0 bases, with 3 bases of the junction left unmatched.

This chain connects TRBV20-1 to TRBJ2-7; D uncertain. The CDR3 has 13 amino acids. Germline values: CDR1 DFQATT, CDR2 SNEGSKA (reference sequence). V shed 1 base and J shed 2 bases, with 9 bases lying between them. CDR3 bases: TGCAGTGCTAGAGGATCCACAACCTACGAGCAGTACTTC. Residues: CSARGSTTYEQYF.

This clonotype was seen a handful of times. The V call is TRBV29-1, the J call TRBJ2-5; D gene uncertain. Trimming stripped 6 bases from V and 2 bases from J, with 13 bases between. CDR3 size: 13 residues. Germline V lookup: CDR1 SQVTM, CDR2 ANQGSEA. The CDR3: CSVIDSMQETQYF. In DNA, the CDR3 is TGCAGCGTGATTGATAGTATGCAAGAGACCCAGTACTTC.

This chain joins TRBV10-1 and TRBJ2-2, with D perhaps matching TRBD1 (6 bases). This CDR3 contains 15 residues. Germline assignment: CDR1 WNHNN and CDR2 SYGVQD (reference sequence). The germline V and J ends were trimmed by 0 bases and 6 bases, with 11 bases remaining between them. CDR3 coding DNA: TGCGCCAGCAGTGAGTCGCCAGGGGAGTCCGGGGAGCTGTTTTTT. This gives the protein CASSESPGESGELFF.

The chain links TRBV24-1 to TRBJ1-1; a possible D gene is TRBD1 (5 bases). The CDR3 sequence is 13 residues long. Germline V CDR1 and CDR2: KGHDR, SFDVKD. Trimming shortened V by 9 bases and J by 4 bases, and 14 bases separated the two germline ends. The CDR3 loop reads CATQGFFSTEAFF. The CDR3 DNA sequence: TGTGCCACCCAGGGATTTTTCTCCACTGAAGCTTTCTTT.

The rearrangement joins TRBV28 to TRBJ2-2; TRBD2 is a possible D gene (6 bases). The V end was cut by 7 bases, the J end by 0 bases, with 12 bases between. CDR1 and CDR2 (germline): MDHEN, SYDVKM. This CDR3 spans 15 amino acids. This chain's CDR3 is CASTLGTSNTGELFF. The CDR3 DNA reads as TGTGCCAGCACTTTGGGGACTTCGAACACCGGGGAGCTGTTTTTT.

In this sample, this clonotype turned up a few times. The genes are TRBV7-4 and TRBJ2-4; TRBD1 matches at 8 bases. The CDR3 is made up of 18 amino acids. V was clipped by 3 bases and J by 0 bases; unmatched bases: 10. Germline CDR1 SGHVT, CDR2 SQSDAQ. The chain's CDR3 is CASSFRGLGPVAKNIQYF. In nucleotides, the CDR3 is TGTGCCAGCAGCTTCAGGGGGCTCGGTCCTGTAGCCAAAAACATTCAGTACTTC. The variable domain in full, completed from reference TRBV7-4 and TRBJ2-4, reads GAGVSQSPRYKVAKRGRDVALRCDSISGHVTLYWYRQTLGQGSEVLTYSQSDAQRDKSGRPSGRFSAERPERSVSTLKIQRTEQGDSAVYLCASSFRGLGPVAKNIQYFGAGTRLSVL.

V and J are TRBV5-1 and TRBJ2-2; D possibly corresponds to TRBD1 (5 bases). The CDR3 is 16 amino acids. The germline CDR1 and CDR2 sequences are SGHRS and YFSETQ. V lost 3 bases and J lost 4, with 16 bases in between. Written as DNA, the CDR3 is TGCGCCAGCAGCTATAGGGGTGGCGCGAGCACCGGGGAGCTGTTTTTT. It codes for CASSYRGGASTGELFF.

This clonotype has a count of ten or more. The chain is built from TRBV11-2 and TRBJ1-1; D not resolved. The germline V gene has CDR1 SGHAT and CDR2 FQNNGV. Trimming removed 2 bases at V and 0 bases at J, with 7 bases between. The CDR3 is 14 amino acids. The CDR3 bases are TGTGCCAGCAGCTTACGGGCGATGAACACTGAAGCTTTCTTT. Its translation is CASSLRAMNTEAFF.

This clonotype was seen a few times. This chain links TRBV28 with TRBJ2-1; the D is unclear. The germline V gene encodes CDR1 MDHEN and CDR2 SYDVKM. The CDR3 spans 16 residues. Trimming stripped 3 bases from V and 4 bases from J, with 16 bases between. CDR3 loop: CASSFVSPLFYNEQFF. The CDR3 DNA reads as TGTGCCAGCAGTTTTGTGTCCCCACTTTTTTACAATGAGCAGTTCTTC. The full variable domain, completed using reference TRBV28 and TRBJ2-1, is DVKVTQSSRYLVKRTGEKVFLECVQDMDHENMFWYRQDPGLGLRLIYFSYDVKMKEKGDIPEGYSVSREKKERFSLILESASTNQTSMYLCASSFVSPLFYNEQFFGPGTRLTVL.

In its sample, this clonotype was seen many times. The chain couples TRBV28 to TRBJ2-7; D is unclear. Germline assignment: CDR1 MDHEN and CDR2 SYDVKM. This CDR3 spans 11 amino acids. V was trimmed by 3 bases and J by 5 bases, leaving 5 bases between them. The CDR3 sequence is CASSLADEQYF. CDR3 nucleotides: TGTGCCAGCAGTTTGGCGGACGAGCAGTACTTC.

This clonotype was found many times. The chain recombines TRBV4-1 with TRBJ2-7; D is unclear. Trimming pared 1 base from V and 3 bases from J, leaving 7 bases between. Germline V gives CDR1 MGHRA, CDR2 YSYEKL. This CDR3 has 13 residues. DNA of the CDR3: TGCGCCAGCAGCCAAGTCCCGGGCTACGAGCAGTACTTC. It is translated as CASSQVPGYEQYF.

This chain links TRBV20-1 with TRBJ1-2; maybe TRBD1 (6 bases). CDR1 and CDR2 from the germline V gene are DFQATT and SNEGSKA (reference sequence). The CDR3 runs to 17 residues. Trimming left V 3 bases short and J 1 base short, with 21 bases between. CDR3 region: CSARRATDRLFNYGYTF. The CDR3 DNA sequence: TGCAGTGCTAGGAGAGCTACCGACAGGCTTTTTAACTATGGCTACACCTTC.

The table lists this clonotype with many counts. The rearrangement uses TRBV7-9 and TRBJ2-1; 8 positions agree with TRBD2. V lost 5 bases and J lost 4; bases outside the gene matches: 10. CDR3 length equals 16 residues. Germline lookup yields CDR1 SEHNR and CDR2 FQNEAQ (reference sequence). The CDR3 protein is CASSNRGAGAYNEQFF. The CDR3 coding sequence is TGTGCCAGCAGCAACCGGGGAGCGGGGGCTTACAATGAGCAGTTCTTC.

The chain carries TRBV4-1 and TRBJ2-3; the match to TRBD1 covers 7 bases. This CDR3 comprises 15 residues. Germline V gene lookup returns CDR1 MGHRA and CDR2 YSYEKL. Trimming at V came to 2 bases and at J to 1 base, leaving 3 bases not matched to a gene. The CDR3 loop reads CASSQTGDRTDTQYF. In DNA, the CDR3 is TGCGCCAGCAGCCAAACAGGGGATCGCACAGATACGCAGTATTTT.

CDR3 sequence reads: CASSRGFPGNGELFF. The CDR3 nucleotides read TGTGCCAGCAGCCGTGGATTTCCCGGGAACGGGGAGCTGTTTTTT. V gene TRBV14 combines with J gene TRBJ2-2, with D perhaps TRBD2 (5 bases). The CDR3 length is 15 residues. Trimming cost V 4 bases and J 7 bases, with 16 bases left between them. Germline assignment: CDR1 SGHDN and CDR2 FVKESK.

This clonotype was detected only a few times. The rearrangement joins TRBV7-8 to TRBJ2-7, with 9 bases fitting TRBD1. The CDR3 is made up of 14 amino acids. CDR1 and CDR2 (germline): SGHVS, FQNEAQ. V trimming: 4 bases; J trimming: 5 bases; junction bases outside the gene matches: 6. This CDR3 reads CASSSGQGGDEQYF. The CDR3 nucleotides read TGTGCCAGCAGCTCGGGACAGGGAGGGGACGAGCAGTACTTC. The full variable domain, its missing parts supplied by reference TRBV7-8 and TRBJ2-7, is GAGVSQSPRYKVAKRGQDVALRCDPISGHVSLFWYQQALGQGPEFLTYFQNEAQLDKSGLPSDRFFAERPEGSVSTLKIQRTQQEDSAVYLCASSSGQGGDEQYFGPGTRLTVT.

The rearrangement joins TRBV7-6 to TRBJ1-1; maybe TRBD1 (6 bases). V lost 2 bases, J lost 3 bases, and 25 bases lay in between. The germline CDR1 and CDR2 sequences are SGHVS and FNYEAQ. CDR3 length equals 19 residues. CDR3 region: CASSLFSWTESFKDTEAFF. The CDR3 DNA follows: TGTGCCAGCAGCTTATTTTCCTGGACAGAGTCATTTAAGGACACTGAAGCTTTCTTT.

The sample holds a few counts of this clonotype. This rearrangement joins TRBV5-1 to TRBJ2-7; 7 nucleotides line up with TRBD1. Germline V gene sequence: CDR1 SGHRS, CDR2 YFSETQ. V dropped 4 bases and J dropped 0; count of bases not matched to a gene: 4. CDR3 size: 14 residues. CDR3 region: CASSGTAPSYEQYF. The CDR3 DNA reads TGCGCCAGCAGCGGGACAGCTCCCTCCTACGAGCAGTACTTC.

This clonotype has a count of ten or more. The genes are TRBV7-9 and TRBJ1-2, with D uncertain. The V end was cut by 6 bases, the J end by 0 bases, with 2 bases between. Germline CDR1 reads SEHNR; CDR2 reads FQNEAQ (reference sequence). The CDR3 runs 11 residues. CDR3 protein: CASSSNYGYTF. Written as DNA, the CDR3 is TGTGCCAGCAGTTCTAACTATGGCTACACCTTC.

The chain employs TRBV20-1 and TRBJ2-7; maybe TRBD1 (5 bases). V gave up 4 bases and J gave up 0 bases, with 13 bases separating them. From germline, CDR1 is DFQATT and CDR2 SNEGSKA (reference sequence). This CDR3 region has 14 residues. This CDR3 reads CSAIEQAYSYEQYF. In nucleotides, the CDR3 is TGCAGTGCTATAGAACAGGCCTACTCCTACGAGCAGTACTTC.

This chain links TRBV11-2 with TRBJ2-5; D call uncertain. Germline V gives CDR1 SGHAT, CDR2 FQNNGV. Trimming removed 3 bases from V and 2 bases from J, with 7 bases in between. The CDR3 length is 13 residues. CDR3 protein: CASSFWGQETQYF. The CDR3 DNA reads as TGTGCCAGCAGCTTTTGGGGACAAGAGACCCAGTACTTC.